Presented here are 3 T cell receptor beta chains from one specimen sequenced in a study of radiation and T cells in renal cell carcinoma (dated by TCRdb to 2018 to 2021). Libraries were constructed by the immunoSEQ multiplex PCR assay. Not all clones reach the TCRdb copy of this immuneACCESS table, which keeps in-frame sequences only. Checked studies attribute under half of the gap to unresolved V genes and leave the rest unexplained. The sample data list just over 95,000 clones, and 86% of these were observed just once. Approximately 8.4% of the sample goes to the ten largest clones. Read against the paper, the sample's time point label means: baseline pretreatment blood. The meaning of the sample's treatment or condition label: 15 Gy SBRT to primary tumor, nephrectomy 4 weeks later. The starting material was blood, obtained from a patient whose treatment included radiotherapy and nephrectomy. Every receptor here comes from a man aged 50 or older with renal cell carcinoma.

This clone has a single count. This chain links TRBV7-9 with TRBJ2-7, with TRBD1 as a possible D gene (6 bases). The CDR3 is made up of 15 amino acids. Germline CDR1 SEHNR, CDR2 FQNEAQ (reference sequence). Trimming took off 1 base at V and 0 bases at J, with 10 bases between the two ends. CDR3 nucleotides: TGTGCCAGCAGCTTAGGAGAGGGACACTCCTACGAGCAGTACTTC. This encodes CASSLGEGHSYEQYF.

V gene TRBV5-4 combines with J gene TRBJ2-1, with 11 bases matching TRBD1. The CDR3 loop spans 15 amino acids. The V and J ends lost 5 bases and 7 bases, in that order; junction bases with no gene match: 8. Germline V gene lookup returns CDR1 SGHNT and CDR2 YYREEE (reference sequence). The CDR3 protein is CASRPGQGAQNEQFF. CDR3 coding DNA: TGTGCCAGCAGACCCGGACAGGGGGCGCAGAATGAGCAGTTCTTC.

This clone came up a few times. The V call is TRBV6-1, the J call TRBJ1-5; tentatively, D is TRBD1 (5 bases). Germline values: CDR1 MNHNS, CDR2 SASEGT. Deletions cut 8 bases from V and 0 bases from J, with 11 bases between. The CDR3 spans 14 residues. The CDR3 here is CASGGTDSNQPQHF. The DNA of the CDR3 is TGTGCCAGCGGGGGGACGGATAGCAATCAGCCCCAGCATTTT.